Shown below are 7 T cell receptor beta chains from a single sample sequenced in a study of OX40 agonist ivuxolimab in advanced cancers. Profiled with immunoSEQ multiplex PCR; TCRdb holds only in-frame clones, not every one. The table lists 70,000 or so clones, about nine tenths of them singletons. The sample consisted of CD4+ or CD8+ T cells sorted from blood, taken in a trial of the OX40 agonist ivuxolimab. These receptors all stem from an adult with an advanced solid tumor such as melanoma, head and neck, liver or kidney cancer.

The V and J genes are TRBV7-8 and TRBJ1-2; no clear D. CDR1 is SGHVS and CDR2 is FQNEAQ in the germline V gene. Between the trimmed V and J ends, which lost 6 bases and 8 bases, there was a span of 13 bases. The CDR3 is 12 residues long. The CDR3 spells CASSSGSKGYTF. In DNA form, the CDR3 reads TGTGCCAGCAGTTCCGGGTCAAAGGGCTACACCTTC.

J is TRBJ2-1 and V is TRBV6-1; no clear D. The CDR3 runs to 13 residues. The germline gives CDR1 MNHNS, CDR2 SASEGT. V was trimmed by 4 bases and J by 4 bases, leaving 8 bases between them. The CDR3 region is CASSVPEYNEQFF. The CDR3 bases are TGTGCCAGCAGTGTCCCTGAATACAATGAGCAGTTCTTC.

V usage is TRBV30 and J usage is TRBJ2-7, with D unclear. This CDR3 has 15 amino acids. V dropped 5 bases and J dropped 2 bases, with 19 bases sitting between them. In germline, CDR1 is GTSNPN, CDR2 SVGIG (reference sequence). The CDR3 sequence: CAWLPLKGSTYEQYF. CDR3 DNA sequence: TGTGCCTGGCTGCCTTTGAAGGGTAGCACCTACGAGCAGTACTTC.

The chain combines TRBV12-2 with TRBJ1-5; whether TRBD1, the table's D call, matches the DNA was not checked. TRBV12-2 is noted as a pseudogene. The CDR3 spans 15 residues. CDR3 in amino acids: CASRLAPQLDQPQHF. As DNA, the CDR3 is TGTGCAAGTCGCTTAGCGCCACAGCTCGATCAGCCCCAGCATTTT.

The rearrangement links TRBV10-3 to TRBJ2-1, with 8 bases lining up with TRBD1. CDR3 size: 14 residues. V was pared by 5 bases and J by 8 bases, with 8 bases of the junction left unmatched. Germline V gives CDR1 ENHRY, CDR2 SYGVKD. CDR3 DNA: TGTGCCATCAGTTTCCAGGGGGCTAAGGATGAGCAGTTCTTC. Its translation is CAISFQGAKDEQFF.

The chain links TRBV4-2 to TRBJ2-1, with D possibly TRBD2 on 5 matching bases. The V end lost 6 bases, the J end lost 4 bases, and 16 bases lay between the germline ends. The length of the CDR3 is 15 residues. Per germline, CDR1 LGHNA and CDR2 YNFKEQ. In DNA, the CDR3 is TGTGCCAGCAGGCTTTCTAGCAGCAGTTACAATGAGCAGTTCTTC. It specifies CASRLSSSSYNEQFF.

The chain uses TRBV11-2 and TRBJ2-1, with D uncertain. The CDR3 loop spans 13 amino acids. Trimming stripped 1 base from V and 5 bases from J, with 6 bases between. Germline CDR1 and CDR2: SGHAT and FQNNGV. The CDR3 DNA follows: TGTGCCAGCAGCTTAGGCATAAACAATGAGCAGTTCTTC. Protein sequence: CASSLGINNEQFF.